Sequencing of this TCR beta chain was carried out in a study of blood T cell repertoires in COVID-19. About the research overall: Researchers got acute and convalescent COVID-19 samples from the United States, Italy and Spain. PBMCs, B-cell-depleted T cells, or T cells were the source of the cDNA or gDNA that made up the material.

Measured with immunoSEQ multiplex PCR; TCRdb has only the in-frame clones, and not every one. Among 150,000 to 200,000 clones listed, 85% were seen once. Specimen: peripheral blood. The sequence was collected from a human donor with acute or convalescent COVID-19. The donor label of this sample is uncertain.

The CDR3 sequence: CASSRQENSPLHF. The CDR3 bases are TGTGCCAGCAGCCGACAGGAAAATTCACCCCTCCACTTT. V is TRBV3-1 (or the pseudogene TRBV3-2) and J is TRBJ1-6; tentatively, D is TRBD1 (6 bases). The V and J ends lost 4 bases and 7 bases respectively, with 8 bases between them. Germline CDR1 and CDR2: LGHDT and YNNKEL (reference sequence). The CDR3 totals 13 residues.